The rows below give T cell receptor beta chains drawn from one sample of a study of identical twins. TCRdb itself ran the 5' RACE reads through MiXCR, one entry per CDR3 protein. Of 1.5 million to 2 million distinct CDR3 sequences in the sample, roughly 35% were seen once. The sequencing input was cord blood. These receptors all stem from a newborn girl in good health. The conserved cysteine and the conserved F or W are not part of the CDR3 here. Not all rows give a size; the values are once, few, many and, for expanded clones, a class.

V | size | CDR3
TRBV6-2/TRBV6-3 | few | ASSYLRPTGAYGYT
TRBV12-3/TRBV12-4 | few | ASSSRRQGAETQY
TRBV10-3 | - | AISDPDWNRETQY
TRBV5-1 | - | ASSLTTTTGTQY
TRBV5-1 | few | ASSFLLNTGELF
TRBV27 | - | ASSARGSNYEQY
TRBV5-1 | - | ASSLVGAGEATNEKLF
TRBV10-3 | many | AIGGGVQETQY
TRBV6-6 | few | ASTGLGGNEQF
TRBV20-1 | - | SARDRPGLAGKF
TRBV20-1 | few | SAREGGLASSYEQY
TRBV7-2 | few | ASSPELTGVGYT
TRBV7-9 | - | ASSSTDYRGEQY
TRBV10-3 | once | ATRTDLNQPQH
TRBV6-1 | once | ASSQNAGTSGQETQF
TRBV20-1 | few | SATGTWSSYEQY
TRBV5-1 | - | ASSLGTLSSSYEQY
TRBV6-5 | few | ASSYGLAGLTLHNEQF
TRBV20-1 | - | SASEGVRYYEQF
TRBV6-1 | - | ASTKDRGREKLF
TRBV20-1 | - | SAREGSGGNTIY
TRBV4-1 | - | ASSQDLAGTADTQY
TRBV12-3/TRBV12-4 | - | ASSPSGLSYGHT
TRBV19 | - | ASSMQGNTGELF